These T cell receptor beta chains were read from a single sample in a study of cytomegalovirus exposure and HLA in healthy donors. Generated by immunoSEQ multiplex PCR, the TCRdb table keeps only in-frame clones and is missing some. The data show fewer than 200,000 clones, about 65% seen once. The sample was PBMCs. The receptors come from a young woman in good health and CMV-seropositive. The CDR3 runs from the conserved cysteine through the conserved F or W. A D gene is named only where the DNA matches it firmly. The size of a clone is reported for some rows only, either as once, few or many, or as a class for expanded clones.

abundance	d_gene	j_gene	v_gene	CDR3aa	CDR3nt
NA	TRBD1	TRBJ2-5	TRBV5-6	CASSLVGPGGTQYF	TGTGCCAGCAGCTTGGTCGGCCCAGGGGGGACCCAGTACTTC
NA	TRBD1	TRBJ1-1	TRBV4-2	CASSLAGQGAGTEAFF	TGTGCCAGCAGCCTCGCCGGGCAGGGGGCTGGCACTGAAGCTTTCTTT
few	TRBD2	TRBJ2-7	TRBV29-1	CSVEIDRGRSSYEQYF	TGCAGCGTTGAAATCGATCGCGGGAGGAGCTCCTACGAGCAGTACTTC
NA	TRBD2	TRBJ2-1	TRBV5-4	CASSLAREGDHEQFF	TGTGCCAGCAGCTTGGCGCGGGAGGGCGACCATGAGCAGTTCTTC
NA	NA	TRBJ1-2	TRBV4-3	CASSPDIYNYGYTF	TGCGCCAGCAGCCCGGACATTTATAACTATGGCTACACCTTC
NA	TRBD1	TRBJ2-7	TRBV6-5	CASSYRDSSYEQYF	TGTGCCAGCAGTTATAGGGACAGCTCCTACGAGCAGTACTTC
NA	TRBD2	TRBJ2-7	TRBV5-5	CASSIAGGTYEQYF	TGTGCCAGCAGCATAGCGGGGGGAACCTACGAGCAGTACTTC
NA	TRBD1	TRBJ2-3	TRBV7-3	CASSPSGGQGADTQYF	TGTGCCAGCAGCCCCTCGGGGGGACAGGGGGCAGATACGCAGTATTTT
NA	NA	TRBJ2-7	TRBV10-3	CAISDTYEQYF	TGTGCCATCAGTGACACCTACGAGCAGTACTTC
few	NA	TRBJ1-6	TRBV5-1	CASSLGQENSPLHF	TGCGCCAGCAGCTTGGGACAGGAAAATTCACCCCTCCACTTT
few	NA	TRBJ2-6	TRBV11-1	CASSSGQSGANVLTF	TGTGCCAGCAGCTCCGGACAATCTGGGGCCAACGTCCTGACTTTC
NA	TRBD1	TRBJ1-6	TRBV18	CASGQGAVENSPLHF	TGTGCCAGTGGACAGGGAGCGGTTGAAAATTCACCCCTCCACTTT
NA	NA	TRBJ1-3	TRBV7-8	CASSYGQFGNTIYF	TGTGCCAGCAGCTATGGACAGTTTGGGAACACCATATATTTT
NA	TRBD2	TRBJ2-3	TRBV7-9	CASSLGLAADTQYF	TGTGCCAGCAGCTTAGGACTAGCCGCAGATACGCAGTATTTT
NA	TRBD1	TRBJ1-4	TRBV18	CASSLDGRTGGEKLFF	TGTGCCAGCTCACTGGATGGGCGGACAGGGGGTGAAAAACTGTTTTTT
few	NA	TRBJ1-1	TRBV4-3	CASSQSDTEAFF	TGCGCCAGCAGCCAATCGGACACTGAAGCTTTCTTT
NA	NA	TRBJ2-5	TRBV5-1	CASSSDRGGKETQYF	TGCGCCAGCAGCTCTGACAGGGGAGGGAAAGAGACCCAGTACTTC
NA	TRBD2	TRBJ2-5	TRBV30	CAWSASGRMGETQYF	TGTGCCTGGAGTGCCAGCGGGAGGATGGGGGAGACCCAGTACTTC